These 32 T cell receptor beta chains were all obtained from the same sample, sequenced in a study of tumor and adjacent non-tumor tissue in lung cancer (dated by TCRdb to the late 2010s). Libraries were built with multiplex PCR. Sequencing was performed on an Illumina HiSeq 2500. TCRbeta libraries were constructed through three rounds of nested PCR with primers (Table S4) according to protocols adapted from ARM-PCR. The raw public data were reprocessed by TCRdb itself: fastp quality trimming at Q25, MiXCR clonotype calling, in-frame beta chains only. All rows with the same CDR3 protein become a single entry with the most common DNA and genes. The sample table holds 60,000 to 65,000 distinct CDR3 sequences, of which roughly two thirds were seen once. About 30% of the sample belongs to the ten largest clones. Bulk unsorted tissue served as the source for RNA extraction, and RNA quality was assessed using a NanoDrop ND-1000 and an Agilent 2100. The normal lung samples consisted of distant non-tumor tissue collected more than 3 cm from the tumor edge.

Sequencing was performed on distant non-tumor lung tissue. Receptors were obtained from a man between 65 and 80 years old with non-small cell lung cancer.

This clonotype showed up just once. A much larger clonotype is one base distant, so this may be a read error. The chain combines TRBV28 with TRBJ2-7, with 9 bases that match TRBD2. Germline loops: CDR1 MDHEN, CDR2 SYDVKM. The CDR3 contains 18 residues. With 2 bases clipped from V and 6 bases from J, the junction kept 17 bases outside the gene matches. For the CDR3, the DNA is TGTGCCAGCAGTTTAACTCCTTGGACTAGCGATATTGTCCGCGAGCAGTACTTC. This translates into CASSLTPWTSDIVREQYF.

Note on this clonotype: A much larger clone lies a single base off, so this may be a read error. V is TRBV10-2 and J is TRBJ1-2; no reliable D call. This CDR3 has 13 amino acids. Germline CDR1 reads WSHSY; CDR2 reads SAAADI. V shed 3 bases and J shed 4 bases, with 9 bases lying between them. The CDR3: CASSDHAGYGYTF. The CDR3 DNA is TGCGCCAGCAGTGATCATGCGGGCTATGGCTACACCTTC.

With regard to this clonotype: One base away lies a much larger clone, so this may be a sequencing read error. The gene calls are TRBV7-8 and TRBJ2-5, with D tentatively TRBD2 (5 bases). The CDR3 has 13 amino acids. V lost 5 bases, J lost 5 bases, and 12 bases lay in between. Germline V gives CDR1 SGHVS, CDR2 FQNEAQ. As DNA, the CDR3 is TGTGCCAGCAGCCGAGGGTGTTCTGAGACCCAGTACTTC. This gives the protein CASSRGCSETQYF.

In regard to this clonotype: A junction end diverges from the germline sequence, so it may reflect a read error. V is TRBV4-1 and J is TRBJ2-2; 7 bases line up with TRBD2. Germline CDR1 reads MGHRA; CDR2 reads YSYEKL. The CDR3 loop spans 16 amino acids. For the CDR3, the DNA is TGCACCAGCAGCCTCCAGTGGGAGGGCTACACCGGGGAGCTGTTTTTT. This translates into CTSSLQWEGYTGELFF.

In its sample, this clonotype was seen many times. This chain connects TRBV12-3 or TRBV12-4 to TRBJ2-1; no clear D gene. V was clipped by 2 bases and J by 3 bases, with 5 bases between them. There are 13 residues in the CDR3. The chain's CDR3 is CASSLMSYNEQFF. In DNA, the CDR3 is TGTGCCAGCAGTTTAATGAGCTACAATGAGCAGTTCTTC.

Points on this clonotype: A read error is likely, as this CDR3 ends without the conserved phenylalanine or tryptophan. The limits of the CDR3 on the DNA are not certain, so only TCRdb's listed CDR3 is given. V gene TRBV11-1 combines with J gene TRBJ2-2; the DNA was not compared with TRBD2, the D call given in the table. The CDR3 has 15 amino acids, counting both end residues. CDR1 and CDR2 from the germline V gene are SGHAT and FQDESV (reference sequence). The CDR3 sequence: CASSFLAGNTGELFL.

A word on this clonotype: One end of the junction fails to match germline, which may point to a read error. The gene calls are TRBV10-3 and TRBJ2-7; 9 bases fit TRBD1. CDR1 ENHRY and CDR2 SYGVKD come from the germline V gene. The CDR3 length is 15 residues. The CDR3 region is CAIGTGTGSSYKQYF. Written as DNA, the CDR3 is TGTGCCATCGGAACCGGGACAGGGAGCTCCTACAAGCAGTACTTT.

Worth noting for this clonotype: At one end, the junction sequence differs from germline, possibly due to a read error. V and J are TRBV11-2 and TRBJ2-7; 8 bases align to TRBD1. Germline-derived CDR1 and CDR2 are SGHAT and FQNNGV. The CDR3 is 14 residues long. The CDR3 region has the DNA TGTGTCAGCAGCTTAGCCTCAGGGGGCTACGAACAGTACTTC. This translates into CVSSLASGGYEQYF.

Details on this clonotype: This may stem from a read error, because a much larger clone lies one nucleotide away. The CDR3 bases are TGTGCCAGCAGTACGGGGCCGACAGGTTCCTACGAGCAGTACTTC. This sequence encodes CASSTGPTGSYEQYF. The chain carries TRBV6-5 and TRBJ2-7; possible D gene TRBD1, 6 bases. The CDR3 sequence is 15 residues long. The V gene's germline CDR1 is MNHEY and CDR2 SVGAGI. V was cut by 5 bases and J by 1 base, with 15 bases left in between.

Note on this clonotype: Since no conserved phenylalanine or tryptophan closes the CDR3, a read error is the likely cause. The chain joins TRBV11-2 to TRBJ2-3; D is possibly TRBD1 (7 bases). CDR3 length equals 15 residues. Germline V gene lookup returns CDR1 SGHAT and CDR2 FQNNGV. Trimming took 1 base from V and 10 from J, leaving 18 bases between them. CDR3 nucleotides: TGTGCCAGCAGCTTAGCAGGGGGAAGGAGGGATGCGCAGTATTCT. Protein: CASSLAGGRRDAQYS.

Of note for this clonotype: One end of the junction varies from germline; a read error may be responsible. V usage is TRBV30 and J usage is TRBJ1-6; D not resolved. The CDR3 is 12 amino acids. Germline V gene sequence: CDR1 GTSNPN, CDR2 SVGIG (reference sequence). CDR3 DNA: TGTGCATGGAGTGTTGGGAGTTCACCCCTCCAATTT. Translated, it gives CAWSVGSSPLQF. Filled out from reference TRBV30 and TRBJ1-6, the complete variable domain reads SQTIHQWPATLVQPVGSPLSLECTVEGTSNPNLYWYRQAAGRGLQLLFYSVGIGQISSEVPQNLSASRPQDRQFILSSKKLLLSDSGFYLCAWSVGSSPLQFGNGTRLTVT.

This clonotype was seen many times. The J gene is TRBJ2-5, the V gene TRBV6-2 or TRBV6-3; D is perhaps TRBD2 (6 bases). V lost 4 bases and J lost 5, with 14 bases in between. Germline V gene sequence: CDR1 MNHEY, CDR2 SVGEGT. There are 14 residues in the CDR3. DNA for the CDR3: TGTGCCAGCAGTTTCGCGGGACTTAGGGAGACCCAGTACTTC. Protein: CASSFAGLRETQYF.

This clonotype has ten or more counts. The CDR3 sequence is CASSFTSRPDTQYF. As DNA, the CDR3 is TGTGCCAGCAGCTTTACCTCCCGCCCAGATACGCAGTATTTT. The J gene is TRBJ2-3, the V gene TRBV5-4; D is unresolved. The CDR3 is made up of 14 amino acids. The germline V gene encodes CDR1 SGHNT and CDR2 YYREEE (reference sequence). V lost 2 bases and J lost 4, with 11 bases in between.

This clonotype is a singleton in its sample. The chain carries TRBV5-4 and TRBJ2-1, with D perhaps matching TRBD1 (5 bases). The CDR3 is 15 amino acids. The germline V and J ends were trimmed by 4 bases and 13 bases, with 24 bases remaining between them. The V gene's germline CDR1 is SGHNT and CDR2 YYREEE (reference sequence). CDR3 in DNA: TGTGCCAGCAGCGTACACGGTTATATGAGACAGCAACAGTTCTTC. Protein: CASSVHGYMRQQQFF.

This chain links TRBV11-3 with TRBJ2-1; 9 bases are a match to TRBD1. CDR1 and CDR2 (germline): SGHNT, YENEEA. CDR3 length equals 12 residues. J gave up 6 bases and V 11 bases, and 5 bases lay outside the gene matches. CDR3 loop: CAGQGQGNEQFF. The CDR3 DNA reads TGTGCCGGACAGGGGCAGGGCAATGAGCAGTTCTTC.

Concerning this clonotype: This CDR3 is missing its conserved last phenylalanine or tryptophan, likely due to a read error. V gene TRBV11-2 combines with J gene TRBJ2-5; TRBD1 aligns across 7 bases. The CDR3 runs to 14 residues. After removal of 7 bases from V and 7 bases from J, the junction contained 12 bases not matched to a gene. Germline-derived CDR1 and CDR2 are SGHAT and FQNNGV. CDR3 region: CASILNTGVATQYL. The CDR3 nucleotides read TGTGCCAGCATATTAAATACAGGGGTGGCGACCCAGTACTTA.

With regard to this clonotype: A much larger clone lies a single base off, so this may be a read error. The chain carries TRBV10-3 and TRBJ2-5; D may be TRBD1 (6 bases). CDR3 size: 13 residues. Per germline, CDR1 ENHRY and CDR2 SYGVKD. Trimming removed 11 bases at V and 2 bases at J, with 15 bases between. For the CDR3, the DNA is TGTGCCGTCAAACAGGGAACACAAGAGACCCAGTACTTC. Protein product: CAVKQGTQETQYF.

V usage is TRBV6-5 and J usage is TRBJ1-2; tentative D call: TRBD1 (6 bases). The CDR3 is 17 residues long. The germline V gene has CDR1 MNHEY and CDR2 SVGAGI. V lost 5 bases, J lost 7 bases, and 26 bases lay in between. In DNA form, the CDR3 reads TGTGCCAGCAGTCCTAAAGCGGGACATGTCTCCCCCGGTGGCTACACCTTC. This codes for CASSPKAGHVSPGGYTF.

Note on this clonotype: Compared with germline, one end of the junction differs, possibly owing to a read error. The chain couples TRBV5-5 to TRBJ1-1; maybe TRBD1 (6 bases). This CDR3 has 16 amino acids. Germline V lookup: CDR1 SGHKS, CDR2 YYEKEE (reference sequence). Written as DNA, the CDR3 is TGTGCCAGTAGCTTGGGGGCAGCACAGATGAACACTGAAGCTTTCTTT. Encoded protein: CASSLGAAQMNTEAFF.

V gene TRBV2 combines with J gene TRBJ2-1; 9 positions match TRBD2. The CDR3 is 13 residues long. CDR1 is SNHLY and CDR2 is FYNNEI in the germline V gene. The junction had 6 bases not matched to a gene; V was cut back by 6 bases and J by 9 bases. This CDR3 is CASSDSGSSEQFF. The DNA of the CDR3 is TGTGCCAGCAGCGATAGCGGGAGTAGTGAGCAGTTCTTC.

This chain joins TRBV5-1 and TRBJ2-7; tentative D call: TRBD1 (5 bases). The CDR3 extends over 13 amino acids. Germline loops: CDR1 SGHRS, CDR2 YFSETQ. With 3 bases removed from V and 6 bases from J, the gap between germline ends came to 13 bases. CDR3 amino acids: CASSYGAFSEQYF. The CDR3 region has the DNA TGCGCCAGCAGCTATGGGGCGTTCAGCGAGCAGTACTTC.

A single count supports this clonotype. One junction end does not reproduce the germline sequence, and a read error may be involved. V and J are TRBV5-6 and TRBJ1-2; a possible D gene is TRBD1 (5 bases). Germline CDR1 SGHDT, CDR2 YYEEEE. The CDR3 is made up of 18 amino acids. The CDR3 is CATSLVGSDSGDMYGYTF. CDR3 DNA: TGTGCCACCAGCTTGGTCGGCAGCGACAGCGGGGATATGTATGGCTACACCTTC.

In regard to this clonotype: The junction departs from the called germline gene at one end, perhaps through a read error. The genes are TRBV11-3 and TRBJ2-1; 9 bases agree with TRBD1. The CDR3 runs 16 residues. The germline V gene has CDR1 SGHNT and CDR2 YENEEA. Written as DNA, the CDR3 is TGTGCCTGCAGCTTAGGGGGGACAGGGTTCGGGGATGAGCAGTTCTTC. Amino acids: CACSLGGTGFGDEQFF.

A few counts support this clonotype. The CDR3 end shows no conserved phenylalanine or tryptophan, and so a read error is likely. J is TRBJ2-3 and V is TRBV28; D may be TRBD2 (6 bases). Germline loops: CDR1 MDHEN, CDR2 SYDVKM. This CDR3 has 12 amino acids. Between the trimmed V and J ends, which lost 5 bases and 10 bases, there was a span of 13 bases. In DNA form, the CDR3 reads TGTGCCAGCAGTCTGGCTCGGAGGGCGCAGTATTCT. Its protein is CASSLARRAQYS.

Within the sample, this clonotype is medium-sized. The chain recombines TRBV5-6 with TRBJ2-7; the match to TRBD2 covers 12 bases. Trimming cost V 5 bases and J 2 bases; bases outside gene matches: 2. The germline V gene encodes CDR1 SGHDT and CDR2 YYEEEE. The length of the CDR3 is 14 residues. The CDR3 region has the DNA TGTGCCAGCAGTCTAGCGGGAGGGCCCTACGAGCAGTACTTC. It encodes CASSLAGGPYEQYF.

As for this clonotype: The junction and the germline gene differ at one end; a read error may be behind it. The chain has TRBV7-9 and TRBJ1-3, with D tentatively TRBD1 (6 bases). The CDR3 loop spans 15 amino acids. The germline gives CDR1 SEHNR, CDR2 FQNEAQ (reference sequence). The CDR3 bases are TGTGCCAGCTGCTTAGGGGGGAACGCTGGAAACACCATATATTTT. Encoded protein: CASCLGGNAGNTIYF.

This clonotype was counted many times. The chain recombines TRBV5-5 with TRBJ2-2; possible D gene TRBD2, 7 bases. The V end was cut by 4 bases, the J end by 7 bases, with 20 bases between. The CDR3 runs to 16 residues. Germline CDR1 and CDR2: SGHKS and YYEKEE (reference sequence). CDR3 nucleotide sequence: TGTGCCAGCAGCGCTGTGGGGGGGGCGCCTGGCGGGGAGCTGTTTTTT. Amino acids: CASSAVGGAPGGELFF.

The chain is built from TRBV28 and TRBJ2-5; TRBD2 matches 8 bases. The CDR3 loop spans 15 amino acids. Germline V gives CDR1 MDHEN, CDR2 SYDVKM. With 6 bases clipped from V and 5 bases from J, the junction kept 11 bases outside the gene matches. The CDR3 sequence: CASSGVAGLWETQYF. The CDR3 DNA sequence: TGTGCCAGCAGCGGGGTAGCGGGGCTTTGGGAGACCCAGTACTTC.

As for this clonotype: One end of the junction varies from germline; a read error may be responsible. The rearrangement uses TRBV11-2 and TRBJ2-7; 11 nucleotides line up with TRBD1. The CDR3 loop spans 12 amino acids. The V gene's germline CDR1 is SGHAT and CDR2 FQNNGV. CDR3: CASSSPDRGQYF. CDR3 in DNA: TGTGCCAGTAGCTCCCCGGACAGGGGGCAGTATTTC. Variable domain in full (rest from reference TRBV11-2 and TRBJ2-7): EAGVAQSPRYKIIEKRQSVAFWCNPISGHATLYWYQQILGQGPKLLIQFQNNGVVDDSQLPKDRFSAERLKGVDSTLKIQPAKLEDSAVYLCASSSPDRGQYFGPGTRLTVT.

A remark on this clonotype: A single base separates this from a much larger clone, so it may be a read error. The CDR3 does not close with the conserved phenylalanine or tryptophan, likely indicating a read error. The chain couples TRBV10-2 to TRBJ1-1; no clear D. The CDR3 runs to 12 residues. The V gene's germline CDR1 is WSHSY and CDR2 SAAADI. Trimming shortened V by 2 bases and J by 7 bases, and 8 bases separated the two germline ends. The DNA of the CDR3 is TGCGCCAGCAGTGAGGGCGGGGTTGAAGCTTTCTCT. It encodes CASSEGGVEAFS.

About this clonotype itself: A junction boundary mismatches the germline segment, possibly from a read error. The rearrangement uses TRBV29-1 and TRBJ2-1; D gene uncertain. There are 11 residues in the CDR3. Germline V gives CDR1 SQVTM, CDR2 ANQGSEA. In nucleotides, the CDR3 is TGCAGCGTAGAGGTCCCCAATAAGCAGTTCTTC. The encoded protein is CSVEVPNKQFF.

The chain recombines TRBV4-2 with TRBJ1-5; possible D gene TRBD1, 5 bases. This CDR3 spans 18 amino acids. Looked up from germline, CDR1 is LGHNA and CDR2 is YNFKEQ. The V end lost 1 base, the J end lost 8 bases, and 24 bases lay between the germline ends. CDR3 nucleotides: TGTGCCAGCAGCCAAGCCCTTAGCGGGGACGGACTCGGTAAGCCCCAGCATTTT. Its protein is CASSQALSGDGLGKPQHF.